A selection of T cell receptor beta chains follows, all from one sample in a study of technical replicates of blood from a handful of donors. Generated by immunoSEQ multiplex PCR, the TCRdb table keeps only in-frame clones and is missing some. This sample has 40,000 to 65,000 clones; about 86% occur once, and the top ten carry 5.6%. Sequencing input: PBMCs. Receptors were obtained from a human donor in good health. Some clones in this sample may be carry-over from other donors' samples. CDR3s include the opening cysteine and the closing phenylalanine or tryptophan. D genes are given only for firm matches. Size is omitted from some rows. Given values are once, few, many or a class for expanded clones.

v_call,cdr3_length,clone_size,j_call,d_call,cdr3_aa,cdr3_nt
TRBV7-2,16,-,TRBJ2-7,TRBD2,CASSIYGGGVTYEQYF,TGTGCCAGCAGCATTTATGGGGGAGGGGTAACCTACGAGCAGTACTTC
TRBV6-5,12,-,TRBJ2-7,TRBD2,CASSQSGGEQYF,TGTGCCAGCAGTCAGTCGGGAGGGGAGCAGTACTTC
TRBV11-3,15,-,TRBJ2-3,-,CASSLGLSSTDTQYF,TGTGCCAGCAGCTTAGGACTGTCCAGCACAGATACGCAGTATTTT
TRBV18,13,few,TRBJ1-2,-,CASSPRQVYGYTF,TGTGCCAGCTCCCCTAGACAGGTCTATGGCTACACCTTC
TRBV13,18,-,TRBJ2-5,TRBD2,CASSQVQRGGKVQETQYF,TGTGCCAGCAGCCAGGTCCAGCGGGGGGGCAAAGTACAAGAGACCCAGTACTTC
TRBV15,15,medium-sized,TRBJ1-1,-,CATSRDREGNTEAFF,TGTGCCACCAGCAGAGATAGGGAGGGGAACACTGAAGCTTTCTTT
TRBV27,12,-,TRBJ1-1,-,CASSSRGTEAFF,TGTGCCAGCAGTTCCAGGGGCACTGAAGCTTTCTTT
TRBV6-5,15,few,TRBJ2-3,TRBD2,CASSLLAGSPDTQYF,TGTGCCAGCAGCCTACTAGCGGGGTCCCCAGATACGCAGTATTTT
TRBV19,12,-,TRBJ2-3,-,CASSMRRGPQYF,TGTGCCAGTAGTATGCGTAGGGGCCCGCAGTATTTT
TRBV27,15,-,TRBJ2-7,-,CASSSTGSGLREQYF,TGTGCCAGCAGTTCTACGGGGTCGGGCCTACGGGAGCAGTACTTC
TRBV9,15,few,TRBJ1-5,TRBD1,CASSIGQGGNQPQHF,TGTGCCAGCTCGATTGGGCAGGGGGGTAATCAGCCCCAGCATTTT
TRBV6-1,14,-,TRBJ1-3,-,CASSASGTGNTIYF,TGTGCCAGCAGTGCGAGCGGGACTGGAAACACCATATATTTT
TRBV5-1,16,once,TRBJ2-1,-,CASSLDWAGAYNEQFF,TGCGCCAGCAGCTTGGACTGGGCGGGGGCATACAATGAGCAGTTCTTC
TRBV7-9,15,-,TRBJ2-2,TRBD1,CASSELTGDTGELFF,TGTGCCAGCAGCGAGTTGACAGGGGACACCGGGGAGCTGTTTTTT
TRBV6-1,15,-,TRBJ1-2,-,CASSKGGGLNYGYTF,TGTGCCAGCAGTAAAGGGGGGGGACTCAACTATGGCTACACCTTC
TRBV30,13,-,TRBJ2-7,-,CAWSEGGPYEQYF,TGTGCCTGGAGTGAGGGAGGACCCTACGAGCAGTACTTC
TRBV4-2,14,-,TRBJ1-1,-,CASSQESSNTEAFF,TGTGCCAGCAGCCAAGAGTCGTCGAACACTGAAGCTTTCTTT
TRBV7-9,13,-,TRBJ1-5,-,CASSLGGSQPQHF,TGTGCCAGCAGCTTAGGAGGGAGTCAGCCCCAGCATTTT
TRBV18,16,-,TRBJ2-1,TRBD2,CASSYTGGSSYNEQFF,TGTGCCAGCTCCTATACGGGGGGGAGCTCCTACAATGAGCAGTTCTTC
TRBV6-1,12,-,TRBJ1-2,-,CASSAGNYGYTF,TGTGCCAGCAGCGCGGGGAACTATGGCTACACCTTC
TRBV5-1,14,-,TRBJ1-2,-,CASSLFGGEDGYTF,TGCGCCAGCAGCTTGTTTGGGGGCGAGGATGGCTACACCTTC
TRBV30,14,-,TRBJ2-6,-,CASGVLSGANVLTF,TGTGCCTCGGGAGTCCTCTCTGGGGCCAACGTCCTGACTTTC
TRBV30,13,-,TRBJ1-5,TRBD1,CAWRGQGGQPQHF,TGTGCCTGGAGAGGACAGGGTGGTCAGCCCCAGCATTTT
TRBV30,12,few,TRBJ1-1,TRBD1,CACRQGATEAFF,TGTGCCTGCCGACAGGGGGCTACTGAAGCTTTCTTT
TRBV4-1,18,-,TRBJ2-2,-,CASSQTGGGNRVTGELFF,TGCGCCAGCAGCCAAACGGGTGGGGGGAATAGGGTCACCGGGGAGCTGTTTTTT
TRBV5-6,11,once,TRBJ2-5,-,CASSLRETQYF,TGTGCCAGCAGCTTACGGGAGACCCAGTACTTC
TRBV5-4,15,-,TRBJ2-5,-,CASSLVPDYQETQYF,TGTGCCAGCAGCTTGGTGCCAGACTACCAAGAGACCCAGTACTTC
TRBV4-3,15,-,TRBJ1-2,TRBD1,CASSQRTGGIYGYTF,TGCGCCAGCAGCCAAAGGACAGGGGGCATCTATGGCTACACCTTC
TRBV7-8,16,-,TRBJ2-4,-,CASSLVVGAAKNIQYF,TGTGCCAGCAGCTTAGTCGTGGGAGCTGCCAAAAACATTCAGTACTTC
TRBV7-2,15,-,TRBJ2-1,TRBD2,CASSLGLGVGNEQFF,TGTGCCAGCAGCCTGGGACTAGGGGTCGGGAATGAGCAGTTCTTC
TRBV9,16,-,TRBJ1-4,TRBD1,CASSAGTGVETGKLFF,TGTGCCAGCAGCGCGGGGACAGGGGTTGAGACGGGAAAACTGTTTTTT
TRBV7-8,17,few,TRBJ2-7,TRBD1,CASSSPGTGGRSYEQYF,TGTGCCAGCAGCTCACCCGGGACAGGGGGTCGTTCCTACGAGCAGTACTTC
TRBV11-2,14,-,TRBJ2-7,TRBD1,CASSRDGTVYEQYF,TGTGCCAGCAGCCGCGACGGGACAGTTTACGAGCAGTACTTC
TRBV30,12,-,TRBJ2-7,TRBD1,CAWSGTGGIGYF,TGTGCCTGGAGTGGGACAGGGGGTATTGGGTACTTC
TRBV5-1,15,-,TRBJ1-1,-,CASSFQGGGNTEAFF,TGCGCCAGCAGCTTTCAGGGAGGGGGGAACACTGAAGCTTTCTTT
TRBV7-2,17,-,TRBJ1-2,-,CASSHILDRTANYGYTF,TGTGCCAGCAGCCATATACTCGACAGGACGGCTAACTATGGCTACACCTTC
TRBV5-6,15,-,TRBJ1-5,-,CASSLVTDLYQPQHF,TGTGCCAGCAGCTTGGTAACAGACCTTTATCAGCCCCAGCATTTT
TRBV4-1,15,-,TRBJ2-5,TRBD2,CASSQSATSVETQYF,TGCGCCAGCAGCCAATCGGCGACTAGCGTTGAGACCCAGTACTTC
TRBV7-2,16,once,TRBJ2-7,-,CASSPAFYGGRDEQYF,TGTGCCAGCAGCCCCGCTTTTTACGGGGGGCGCGACGAGCAGTACTTC
TRBV25-1,15,-,TRBJ2-2,TRBD2,CASSGTSGRAGELFF,TGTGCCAGCAGTGGGACTAGCGGGAGGGCCGGGGAGCTGTTTTTT
TRBV6-1,12,few,TRBJ2-7,-,CASSEPGYEQYF,TGTGCCAGCAGTGAACCAGGCTACGAGCAGTACTTC
TRBV7-2,14,-,TRBJ2-2,-,CASSLVGQNGELFF,TGTGCCAGCAGCTTAGTGGGGCAAAACGGGGAGCTGTTTTTT
TRBV5-1,15,-,TRBJ2-7,TRBD1,CASSLLGDRIYEQYF,TGCGCCAGCAGCCTTTTAGGGGACAGGATTTACGAGCAGTACTTC
TRBV7-2,15,-,TRBJ1-5,-,CASSLVRGPGWPQHF,TGTGCCAGCAGCTTAGTAAGGGGCCCTGGCTGGCCCCAGCATTTT
TRBV6-5,14,-,TRBJ2-7,TRBD2,CASSLGGGNYEQYF,TGTGCCAGCAGCTTAGGCGGGGGTAACTACGAGCAGTACTTC
TRBV14,13,-,TRBJ1-2,TRBD1,CASSQGGQYGYTF,TGTGCCAGCAGCCAAGGGGGACAGTATGGCTACACCTTC
TRBV29-1,13,-,TRBJ2-2,-,CSAGSDGTGELFF,TGCAGCGCCGGGTCCGACGGCACCGGGGAGCTGTTTTTT
TRBV7-9,13,-,TRBJ2-3,-,CASSPAATDTQYF,TGTGCCAGCAGCCCCGCGGCTACAGATACGCAGTATTTT
TRBV11-2,15,-,TRBJ1-4,TRBD1,CASSQRTGLNEKLFF,TGTGCCAGCAGCCAACGGACAGGGTTAAATGAAAAACTGTTTTTT
TRBV29-1,14,once,TRBJ1-2,TRBD1,CSVDSRDRGYGYTF,TGCAGCGTTGACTCCCGGGACAGGGGTTATGGCTACACCTTC
TRBV28,14,-,TRBJ1-1,-,CASSPTGLNTEAFF,TGTGCCAGCAGCCCTACAGGGCTGAACACTGAAGCTTTCTTT